This T cell receptor beta chain came from a study of PD-L1 blockade in urothelial cancer. Study context: Patients commenced atezolizumab in the mid-2010s, and it was given at 1,200 mg intravenously every 3 weeks. Median blood clonality was about 0.086, with about 86,000 unique TCRs.

Time point denoted: pretreatment peripheral blood. Peripheral blood mononuclear cells were collected from every patient before and during treatment, yielding between 1 and 8 samples per patient. The germline gives CDR1 PRHDT, CDR2 FYEKMQ (reference sequence). The V gene lost 5 bases and the J gene lost 3 bases, with 11 bases spanning the gap. The CDR3 has 13 residues. The templates were synthetic TCR analogs, and they were spiked into each PCR. Assay: immunoSEQ multiplex PCR; the TCRdb copy retains only in-frame clones and omits some. The sample includes some 87,000 clones, more than 75% of them seen just once. This clone turned up a few times.

The sequence came from a man in his 60s with urothelial cancer. The input for sequencing was PBMCs, taken around atezolizumab (anti-PD-L1) treatment. The rearrangement joins TRBV13 to TRBJ2-7; D gene ambiguous. The CDR3 bases are TGTGCCAGCAGCGAGGAACAAGACTACGAGCAGTACTTC. The encoded protein is CASSEEQDYEQYF. Full variable domain (outside the CDR3, taken from reference TRBV13 and TRBJ2-7): AAGVIQSPRHLIKEKRETATLKCYPIPRHDTVYWYQQGPGQDPQFLISFYEKMQSDKGSIPDRFSAQQFSDYHSELNMSSLELGDSALYFCASSEEQDYEQYFGPGTRLTVT.